This TCR beta chain stems from a study of T cell responses to AZD1222 COVID-19 vaccine. Study-wide findings and caveats: Among the donors, most were white British and more were female, and clonal diversity was possibly underestimated. Dominant at 160-218 and 743-854, vaccine-associated CD4 TCRs also spanned spike. Just six AZD1222 recipients were seropositive at baseline.

On this clone itself: Its antigen is currently unknown.

The CDR3 has 12 amino acids. Trimming pared 6 bases from V and 9 bases from J, leaving 11 bases between. The germline gives CDR1 MNHEY, CDR2 SVGAGI. Investigators merged groups given second doses at roughly 4 or roughly 12 weeks. Clones were sequenced by immunoSEQ multiplex PCR, and TCRdb holds only the in-frame ones, with some missing. The repertoire consists of about 79,000 clones, with roughly four fifths occurring once and the leading ten covering 1.3%. This chain connects TRBV6-5 to TRBJ2-2, with D possibly called TRBD1 or TRBD2 (5 bases each). Sequenced here: peripheral blood, sampled 28 days after the second AZD1222 dose. The source of this sequence is an adult who received the AZD1222 COVID-19 vaccine. The CDR3 sequence: CASRGPPRELFF. The CDR3 DNA reads TGTGCCAGCAGGGGACCCCCTAGGGAGCTGTTTTTT.